The 13 T cell receptor beta chains presented below share a single source sample, sequenced in a study of shared clonotypes between healthy human individuals. Generated by immunoSEQ multiplex PCR, the TCRdb table keeps only in-frame clones and is missing some. The sample lists hundreds of thousands of clones; roughly 96% were seen once. Only CD45RO-negative cells positively selected for CCR7 counted as naive CD8 cells, so terminally differentiated effector memory CD45RA+ cells were excluded. Sequenced sample: naive CD8+ T cells sorted from blood. Receptors originate from a woman in her twenties or thirties in good health.

V and J are TRBV5-1 and TRBJ2-2; 7 bases fit TRBD1. With 0 bases clipped from V and 6 bases from J, the junction kept 14 bases outside the gene matches. The CDR3 is 18 residues long. CDR1 and CDR2 from the germline V gene are SGHRS and YFSETQ. The CDR3 region is CASSLGELTGISAGELFF. CDR3 in DNA: TGCGCCAGCAGCTTGGGGGAGCTGACAGGGATCAGCGCCGGGGAGCTGTTTTTT.

J is TRBJ2-1 and V is TRBV5-4, with a tentative D call TRBD2 (6 bases). There are 13 residues in the CDR3. Trimming took 3 bases from V and 5 from J, leaving 9 bases between them. Germline V gene sequence: CDR1 SGHNT, CDR2 YYREEE (reference sequence). CDR3 residues: CASSSDYHNEQFF. Written as DNA, the CDR3 is TGTGCCAGCAGCTCGGACTACCACAATGAGCAGTTCTTC.

The J gene is TRBJ1-4, the V gene TRBV11-2; TRBD1 matches at 7 bases. Germline V gene sequence: CDR1 SGHAT, CDR2 FQNNGV. V was clipped by 5 bases and J by 5 bases; unmatched bases: 8. The CDR3 covers 15 residues. The chain's CDR3 is CASSMGGQRNEKLFF. The CDR3 coding sequence is TGTGCCAGCAGCATGGGGGGACAGAGGAATGAAAAACTGTTTTTT. Filled out from reference TRBV11-2 and TRBJ1-4, the complete variable domain reads EAGVAQSPRYKIIEKRQSVAFWCNPISGHATLYWYQQILGQGPKLLIQFQNNGVVDDSQLPKDRFSAERLKGVDSTLKIQPAKLEDSAVYLCASSMGGQRNEKLFFGSGTQLSVL.

The chain carries TRBV6-1 and TRBJ2-2; D is undetermined. Deletions cut 5 bases from V and 7 bases from J, with 11 bases between. Germline CDR1 and CDR2: MNHNS and SASEGT. The CDR3 contains 13 residues. The CDR3 coding sequence is TGTGCCAGCAGTACCCTAGTTGACGGGGAGCTGTTTTTT. Translated: CASSTLVDGELFF.

V is TRBV28 and J is TRBJ2-1, with D possibly called TRBD1 or TRBD2 (5 bases each). The CDR3 runs to 16 residues. CDR1 MDHEN and CDR2 SYDVKM come from the germline V gene. V lost 6 bases and J lost 10, with 25 bases in between. The CDR3 DNA is TGTGCCAGCAGAAGCGAGGGACGCAGGGTGCGGTACGAGCAGTTCTTC. As protein: CASRSEGRRVRYEQFF.

The V and J genes are TRBV13 and TRBJ2-1; tentative D call: TRBD2 (6 bases). In germline, CDR1 is PRHDT, CDR2 FYEKMQ (reference sequence). Trimming took off 2 bases at V and 9 bases at J, with 8 bases between the two ends. This CDR3 contains 12 residues. DNA of the CDR3: TGTGCCAGCAGCTTAATGACTAGTGAGCAGTTCTTC. Amino acid sequence: CASSLMTSEQFF.

V and J are TRBV2 and TRBJ2-1; TRBD2 agrees at 7 bases. The ends lost 2 bases at V and 8 bases at J; junction bases unmatched: 9. The CDR3 has 15 residues. CDR1 and CDR2 (germline): SNHLY, FYNNEI. CDR3 sequence (DNA): TGTGCCAGCAGTGAAATGGCTAGCGGTAACGATGAGCAGTTCTTC. Amino acid sequence: CASSEMASGNDEQFF.

This chain links TRBV19 with TRBJ2-3; D gene ambiguous. V dropped 6 bases and J dropped 1 base, with 14 bases sitting between them. This CDR3 has 15 amino acids. In germline, CDR1 is LNHDA, CDR2 SQIVND (reference sequence). In nucleotides, the CDR3 is TGTGCCAGTAGCGAAGGGAACTGGGGCACAGATACGCAGTATTTT. Amino acid sequence: CASSEGNWGTDTQYF.

The chain recombines TRBV27 with TRBJ2-7; 7 bases are shared with TRBD1. CDR3 length: 14 amino acids. The V gene end was trimmed by 2 bases and the J gene end by 1 base; junction bases not matched to a gene: 2. The germline gives CDR1 MNHEY, CDR2 SMNVEV (reference sequence). CDR3 residues: CASSLTGVSYEQYF. The CDR3 region has the DNA TGTGCCAGCAGTTTAACAGGGGTATCCTACGAGCAGTACTTC.

The chain links TRBV28 to TRBJ1-6, with 10 bases matching TRBD1. V lost 6 bases, J lost 7 bases, and 6 bases stayed unmatched. The CDR3 has 15 amino acids. Germline V gene sequence: CDR1 MDHEN, CDR2 SYDVKM. The DNA for the CDR3 is TGTGCCAGCAGACCGACAGGGGGCTCGAATTCACCCCTCCACTTT. Amino acid sequence: CASRPTGGSNSPLHF.

The chain joins TRBV27 to TRBJ2-3; weak D call: TRBD2 (5 bases). V was clipped by 6 bases and J by 4 bases, with 11 bases between them. The CDR3 runs to 13 residues. Germline CDR1 reads MNHEY; CDR2 reads SMNVEV (reference sequence). CDR3 loop: CASSLGEADTQYF. The CDR3 DNA is TGTGCCAGCAGCCTCGGGGAAGCAGATACGCAGTATTTT.

The J gene is TRBJ2-1, the V gene TRBV5-1; D remains unclear. Germline V gene lookup returns CDR1 SGHRS and CDR2 YFSETQ. CDR3 size: 16 residues. Trimming shortened V by 1 base and J by 5 bases, and 16 bases separated the two germline ends. CDR3 coding DNA: TGCGCCAGCAGCTTGCGGCCAACGGCACTGAACAATGAGCAGTTCTTC. Amino acid sequence: CASSLRPTALNNEQFF.

V is TRBV7-2 and J is TRBJ1-5; D uncertain. This CDR3 is 15 amino acids long. The germline V and J ends were trimmed by 2 bases and 2 bases, with 10 bases remaining between them. Germline V gives CDR1 SGHTA, CDR2 FQGNSA. The CDR3 coding sequence is TGTGCCAGCAGCTTATATACCGGACGCAATCAGCCCCAGCATTTT. Translated: CASSLYTGRNQPQHF.